These T cell receptor beta chains were read from a single sample in a study of blood T cell repertoires in COVID-19. The table came from immunoSEQ multiplex PCR; TCRdb's copy has only in-frame clones and leaves some out. The sample has hundreds of thousands of clones, around nine tenths seen once. Sequencing used peripheral blood. The receptors shown here come from an older woman with COVID-19, enrolled during active disease. Both conserved end residues are part of each CDR3. D genes are given only for firm matches. A row's size may be missing; if present it is once, few, many or a size class.

D,J,size,V,DNA,CDR3
TRBD2,TRBJ2-3,NA,TRBV7-9,TGTGCCAGCAGCTTAGCGGGGCGGGAGTTTTTGACAGATACGCAGTATTTT,CASSLAGREFLTDTQYF
TRBD2,TRBJ2-5,NA,TRBV4-2,TGTGCCAGCAGCCAAGCCACTAGCGGCAACCAAGAGACCCAGTACTTC,CASSQATSGNQETQYF
TRBD1,TRBJ2-7,few,TRBV5-8,TGTGCCAGCAGCCCGGACAGGAGCTCCTACGAGCAGTACTTC,CASSPDRSSYEQYF
NA,TRBJ1-5,NA,TRBV19,TGTGCCAGTAGTATAGTTGCAGACAATCAGCCCCAGCATTTT,CASSIVADNQPQHF
NA,TRBJ2-1,NA,TRBV11-3,TGTGCCAGCAGCCCTAGACAGATAGACAATGAGCAGTTCTTC,CASSPRQIDNEQFF
NA,TRBJ2-2,NA,TRBV5-1,TGCGCCAGCAGCTTGGCAGCGGCGAACACCGGGGAGCTGTTTTTT,CASSLAAANTGELFF
TRBD2,TRBJ2-1,NA,TRBV6-6,TGTGCCAGCAGTCCCTTGGGAGCGGGGCCGCTCCTGGGAGTTCACAATGAGCAGTTCTTC,CASSPLGAGPLLGVHNEQFF
TRBD1,TRBJ1-1,NA,TRBV6-2/TRBV6-3,TGTGCCAGCAGTTGGGACAGGGTACTAGAAGCTTTCTTT,CASSWDRVLEAFF
NA,TRBJ1-2,NA,TRBV19,TGTGCCAGTAGCCTCCTACAGGGTACCTATGGCTACACCTTC,CASSLLQGTYGYTF
NA,TRBJ2-2,NA,TRBV19,TGTGCCAGTAGACATAACCCCGGGCGGGGCGGGGAGCTGTTTTTT,CASRHNPGRGGELFF
NA,TRBJ1-5,NA,TRBV19,TGTGCCAGTAGTTTGGGCCCTGGATACGTTCAGCCCCAGCATTTT,CASSLGPGYVQPQHF
NA,TRBJ2-7,NA,TRBV6-1,TGTGCCAGCAGTGAACAGGGGGGATACGAGCAGTACTTC,CASSEQGGYEQYF